This T cell receptor (beta chain) was identified during a study of graft-versus-host responses after intestinal transplantation. As for the study in general: Recipients had transplants, and these were multivisceral, liver-intestinal, or isolated intestinal. Induction using anti-thymocyte globulin, followed by tacrolimus and steroids for two to three years, was given to all recipients. Study-level results: GvH clones occurred in recipient marrow; some first appeared in ileum or blood. The presence of high graft-versus-host to host-versus-graft clonal ratios in allografts characterized patients with graft-donor T cell macrochimerism.

Irradiated, violet-dye-labeled stimulator cells, some 200,000 in number, were plated with some 200,000 CFSE-labeled responder cells. V lost 3 bases and J 4 bases, leaving 22 bases between the germline ends. CDR1 and CDR2 (germline): SGDLS, YYNGEE. The CDR3 is 17 amino acids. This clone was observed a few times. The method was immunoSEQ multiplex PCR; TCRdb's version includes in-frame clones alone and lacks a portion of them. The profile shows about 7,000 clones, roughly 31% of them singletons. This sequence joins TRBV9 and TRBJ1-2; D call uncertain. The TCR originated in a human patient who was an organ donor for intestinal transplantation. This sample comprised alloreactive CD8+ T cells from a mixed lymphocyte reaction culture, obtained before transplantation. Subset meaning: CFSE-low proliferating T cells sorted from roughly 6-day pre-transplant mixed lymphocyte reaction (GvH or HvG direction). The CDR3 is CASSAGLTSGATYGYTF. CDR3 nucleotides: TGTGCCAGCAGCGCCGGATTAACTTCAGGAGCTACCTATGGCTACACCTTC.